A selection of T cell receptor beta chains follows, all from one sample in a study of CD8+ T cells in alopecia areata. The repertoire was sequenced with immunoSEQ multiplex PCR; TCRdb's copy has only in-frame clones and lacks some. The sample lists roughly 190,000 clones, more than 50% occurring once. The source was CD4+ T cells sorted from blood, collected at week 24, from a patient treated with tofacitinib. The receptors stem from a human donor with alopecia areata. Both conserved end residues are trimmed from each CDR3. A D gene is named only where the DNA matches it firmly.

TRBJ2-7 13 . TRBV15 ATSILQRDSYEQY
TRBJ2-7 14 TRBD1 TRBV2 ASGIPRDRRSYEQY
TRBJ2-2 13 TRBD2 TRBV29-1 SVVRVAGVAGELF
TRBJ1-2 9 . TRBV30 AWSVSGGYT
TRBJ2-7 13 TRBD1 TRBV9 ASSVTGTGPYEQY
TRBJ2-3 14 TRBD2 TRBV11-2 ASSLAGLAGADTQY
TRBJ2-4 13 . TRBV7-2 ASRPPRGWINIQY
TRBJ2-1 13 . TRBV7-3 ASSLRREVENEQF
TRBJ2-3 13 . TRBV9 ASSVAGSYADTQY
TRBJ1-6 12 TRBD1 TRBV30 AWTGGQGNSPLH
TRBJ2-2 10 . TRBV30 ARGGGTGELF
TRBJ2-2 12 TRBD1 TRBV7-9 ASNLQGSAGELF
TRBJ2-3 11 TRBD1 TRBV4-3 ASSLKQGDTQY
TRBJ1-5 12 . TRBV6-6 ASSYSQGAGTQH
TRBJ2-1 11 TRBD2 TRBV29-1 SAGLAGYNEQF
TRBJ2-7 12 . TRBV11-2 ASSPQMETYEQY
TRBJ2-7 10 . TRBV29-1 SVVYKNSEQY
TRBJ1-1 12 TRBD1 TRBV30 AWSKDRGDTEAF
TRBJ1-6 14 TRBD1 TRBV5-1 ASSSIQTGLDSPLH
TRBJ1-5 12 . TRBV29-1 SVATGTLGQPQH
TRBJ2-2 16 TRBD2 TRBV7-2 ASSLPIATSVFTGELF
TRBJ2-7 14 TRBD1 TRBV4-2 ASSQTHNRGVGEQY
TRBJ2-3 13 . TRBV5-1 ASSLEGRSTDTQY
TRBJ2-1 11 TRBD2 TRBV23-1 ASSRTSGYEQF